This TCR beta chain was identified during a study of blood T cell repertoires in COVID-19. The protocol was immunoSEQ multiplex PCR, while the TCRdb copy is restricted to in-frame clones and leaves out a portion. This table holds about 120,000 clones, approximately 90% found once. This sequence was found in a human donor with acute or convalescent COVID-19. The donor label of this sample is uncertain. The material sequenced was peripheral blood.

The CDR3 loop reads CASSTAGGNYGYTF. As DNA, the CDR3 is TGCGCCAGCAGCACGGCAGGGGGCAACTATGGCTACACCTTC. The chain uses TRBV5-1 and TRBJ1-2; 8 nucleotides line up with TRBD1. This CDR3 region has 14 residues. CDR1 is SGHRS and CDR2 is YFSETQ in the germline V gene. Trimming at V came to 4 bases and at J to 2 bases, leaving 4 bases not matched to a gene.